This T cell receptor (beta chain) was identified in a study of early T cells in non-severe SARS-CoV-2 infection. Study background: With bulk RNA from unsorted whole blood as input, sequencing yielded unpaired chains. Study observations and caveats: CD4 and private specificities were missed by VDJdb matching, which favored anti-spike CD8 responses.

Molecules of cDNA were individually given unique molecular identifiers that were attached to them. TCRdb processed the 5' RACE reads anew with MiXCR; each CDR3 protein has one entry. The table includes 85,000 to 120,000 distinct CDR3 sequences, under 15% detected once. The CDR3 has 14 amino acids. The V gene's germline CDR1 is MNHEY and CDR2 SVGEGT. V gave up 4 bases and J gave up 1 base, with 8 bases separating them. This clonotype was detected ten times or more. No antigen is known for it. The source is an adult who was a healthcare worker with PCR-confirmed SARS-CoV-2 infection or an uninfected control (not recorded which). This chain joins TRBV6-2 or TRBV6-3 and TRBJ2-4, with a tentative D call TRBD1 (5 bases). Sequencing was done on a sample of whole blood. CDR3 protein: CASSFAGAKNIQYF. CDR3 nucleotides: TGTGCCAGCAGTTTCGCAGGGGCCAAAAACATTCAGTACTTC.